This T cell receptor beta chain was identified in a study of shared clonotypes between healthy human individuals (dated by TCRdb to the early 2020s). Turning to the overall study: The cohort included a few men and a couple of women between 18 and 49 years of age. Per donor, three plates each were used for CD4 naive and CD4 memory, two for CD8 naive, and one for CD8 memory. The study deeply sequenced blood TCR repertoires of about five healthy adults to estimate repertoire size and the extent of clonotype sharing between individuals. Different laboratories and diverse techniques were used to prepare libraries and sequence TCR repertoires, to increase sequencing depth and limit assay-specific biases. Each donor's leukapheresis produced roughly between about 0.8 and 10 billion PBMCs.

On this clone: Its antigen is currently not known. No quality values exist for individual bases; no much larger clone is one base distant.

CDR3 length: 14 amino acids, cysteine to phenylalanine. The sequence is cut down to CDR3 DNA, 42 bases in frame from base 1. Trimming at the junction amounts to 2 bases on V and 1 base on J, and the germline ends lie 6 bases apart. CDR1 and CDR2, looked up from the germline V gene, are SGHRS and YFSETQ. The donors were healthy, HIV-negative adults who had no recently reported acute infections or vaccinations. Every donor was a Caucasian adult residing in Nashville, Tennessee, USA. CD4+ T cells were enriched through magnetic negative selection, after which naive cells were positively selected on CD45RA and the remaining negative fraction served as the memory subset. After blood collection by leukapheresis, PBMCs were isolated using Ficoll-Histopaque density gradient centrifugation and then cryopreserved in the vapor phase of liquid nitrogen. Purity and quantity of every magnetically sorted T cell population were checked by analytical flow cytometry. Genomic DNA was isolated from every sorted fraction and measured by UV absorbance on a Nanodrop 2000c.

Using the deep immunoSEQ assay, TCR CDR3 regions were amplified from genomic DNA by multiplex PCR. For each cell subset, the extracted genomic DNA was distributed evenly across all wells of several immunoSEQ 96-well plates, and each plate served as one replicate. For sorted subsets, approximately 210 ng genomic DNA, equal to 30,000 to 35,000 T cell genomes, was loaded into each replicate PCR. Purified libraries were measured with a Qubit 3.0 fluorometer, size-checked on a Bioanalyzer 2100, and measured again with the KAPA Library Quantification kit. Every immunoSEQ 96-well plate was sequenced on a separate single-read 150-cycle Illumina NextSeq 550 flow cell. The authors' analysis ran thus. Because the immunoSEQ output held only junctional sequences and lacked quality scores, the filtering could not match the filtering applied to full-length reads. To assign V/J genes and CDR3, sequences were annotated against IMGT germline references using PyIR, a Python wrapper for IgBLAST v1.9. Reads were filtered out if the reads had weak V/J assignments (E-value above 1e-6), no CDR3, stop codons, out-of-frame junctions, or ambiguous translated residues. V3J clonotypes were defined as sequences sharing an identical inferred V gene, J gene, and CDR3 amino acid sequence. To compute the percentage overlap between repertoires, the number of shared unique clonotypes was divided by the size of the smaller repertoire. RTK rarefaction, the Chao1 estimator, and Recon v2.1 estimates of unobserved clonotypes were used to assess repertoire richness. For all TCRbeta clonotypes obtained by the gDNA method from a few donors, generation probabilities were computed with OLGA. TCRdb limited this immuneACCESS table to in-frame rearrangements with V and J called. A share of clones is missing; checked studies link under half to unresolved V genes, and the rest is unexplained. V and J calls and clone size are as listed in that table; D and trimming were resolved from the DNA. This sample gives about 990,000 clones in total; around three quarters of them show up just once. The ten largest clones represent roughly 0.65% of the sample.

Here is what the overall study found, with its caveats: About 4.5% of naive CD4, around 3.6% of naive CD8, roughly 2.4% of memory CD4, and 0.35% to 0.5% of memory CD8 clonotypes were shared across a few donors. Because the study included a small number of donors, the genetic and exposure-history diversity represented was limited. Larger estimated clonotype richness was generally found for naive subsets than for memory subsets. Pairwise subsampling led to the expectation that sequencing depth would affect the degree of clonotype sharing among donors. Incomplete sequencing was indicated by rarefaction of sorted-subset datasets, despite the large sequencing depth. Compared with non-shared clonotypes, clonotypes shared by all four sorted-subset donors had higher generation probabilities. Sampling was restricted to blood, and TCR repertoires in tissue are likely to differ from TCR repertoires in blood.

The receptor was derived from a man aged 18 to 29 in good health. Some clones in this sample may be carry-over from other donors' samples. The sequenced sample was memory CD4+ T cells from PBMCs. The cell subset or site label, read with the paper, signifies: CD45RA-negative fraction. The chain couples TRBV5-1 to TRBJ2-2, with the D gene call left open. The nucleotide sequence reads TGCGCCAGCAGCTTCCCCAGGAACACCGGGGAGCTGTTTTTT. Its translation reads: CASSFPRNTGELFF.